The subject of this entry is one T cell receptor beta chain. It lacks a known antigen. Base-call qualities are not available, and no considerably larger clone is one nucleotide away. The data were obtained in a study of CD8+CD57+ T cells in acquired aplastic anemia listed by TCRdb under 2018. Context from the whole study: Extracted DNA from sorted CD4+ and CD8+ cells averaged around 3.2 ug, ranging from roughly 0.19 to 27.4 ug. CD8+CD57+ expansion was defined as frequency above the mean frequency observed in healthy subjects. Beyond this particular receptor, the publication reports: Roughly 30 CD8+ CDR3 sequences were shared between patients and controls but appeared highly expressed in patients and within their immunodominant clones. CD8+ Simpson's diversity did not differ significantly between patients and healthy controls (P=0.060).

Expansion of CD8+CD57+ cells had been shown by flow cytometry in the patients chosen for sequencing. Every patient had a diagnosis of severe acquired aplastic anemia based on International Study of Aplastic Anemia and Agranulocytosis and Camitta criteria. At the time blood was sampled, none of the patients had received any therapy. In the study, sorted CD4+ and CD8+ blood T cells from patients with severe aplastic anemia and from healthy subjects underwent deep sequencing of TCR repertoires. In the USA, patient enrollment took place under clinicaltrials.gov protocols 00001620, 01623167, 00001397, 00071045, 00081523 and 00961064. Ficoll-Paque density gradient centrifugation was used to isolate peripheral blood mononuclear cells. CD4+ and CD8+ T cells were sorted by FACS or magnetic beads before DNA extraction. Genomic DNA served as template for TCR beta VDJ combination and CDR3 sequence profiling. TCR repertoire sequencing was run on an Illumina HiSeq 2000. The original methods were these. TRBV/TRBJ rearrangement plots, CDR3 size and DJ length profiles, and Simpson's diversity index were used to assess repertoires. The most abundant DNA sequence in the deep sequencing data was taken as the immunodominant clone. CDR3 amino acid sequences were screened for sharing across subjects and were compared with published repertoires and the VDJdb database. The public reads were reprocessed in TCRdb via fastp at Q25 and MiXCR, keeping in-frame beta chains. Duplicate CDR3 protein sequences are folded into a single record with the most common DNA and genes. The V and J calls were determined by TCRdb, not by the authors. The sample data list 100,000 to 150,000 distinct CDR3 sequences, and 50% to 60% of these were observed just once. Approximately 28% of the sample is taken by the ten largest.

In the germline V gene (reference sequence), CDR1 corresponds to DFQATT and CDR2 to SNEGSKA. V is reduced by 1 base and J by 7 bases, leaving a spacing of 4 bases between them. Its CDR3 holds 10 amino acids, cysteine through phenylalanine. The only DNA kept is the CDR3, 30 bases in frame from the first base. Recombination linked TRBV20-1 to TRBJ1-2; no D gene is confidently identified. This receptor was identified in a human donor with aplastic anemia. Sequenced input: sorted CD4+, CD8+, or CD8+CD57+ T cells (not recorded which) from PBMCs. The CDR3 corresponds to CSARVRGYTF. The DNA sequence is TGCAGTGCTAGAGTGCGTGGCTACACCTTC.